Sequencing of this T cell receptor beta chain was carried out in a study of response to subunit inactivated influenza vaccine. TCRdb itself ran the RT-PCR reads through MiXCR, one entry per CDR3 protein. The data contain 500,000 to 600,000 distinct CDR3 sequences, 10% to 12% of them singletons. This clonotype occurred many times. There are 12 residues in the CDR3. Germline V CDR1 and CDR2: WSHSY, SAAADI. The V gene lost 8 bases and the J gene lost 2 bases, with 9 bases spanning the gap. The same data also contributed to another study, on T cells expressing NK-cell markers. This second study says: Beta-chain TCR cDNA was generated via 5'RACE template switching with UMIs. Nothing established the HCMV specificity of expanded NKG2C+ T cell clones.

The sequence came from a man aged 50 or older who received an inactivated influenza vaccine. Specimen: PBMCs from blood, collected on the day of vaccination. The chain combines TRBV10-2 with TRBJ1-1; D gene ambiguous. In DNA form, the CDR3 reads TGCGCCAGCTTCCGGGCCAACACTGAAGCTTTCTTT. Translated, it gives CASFRANTEAFF.